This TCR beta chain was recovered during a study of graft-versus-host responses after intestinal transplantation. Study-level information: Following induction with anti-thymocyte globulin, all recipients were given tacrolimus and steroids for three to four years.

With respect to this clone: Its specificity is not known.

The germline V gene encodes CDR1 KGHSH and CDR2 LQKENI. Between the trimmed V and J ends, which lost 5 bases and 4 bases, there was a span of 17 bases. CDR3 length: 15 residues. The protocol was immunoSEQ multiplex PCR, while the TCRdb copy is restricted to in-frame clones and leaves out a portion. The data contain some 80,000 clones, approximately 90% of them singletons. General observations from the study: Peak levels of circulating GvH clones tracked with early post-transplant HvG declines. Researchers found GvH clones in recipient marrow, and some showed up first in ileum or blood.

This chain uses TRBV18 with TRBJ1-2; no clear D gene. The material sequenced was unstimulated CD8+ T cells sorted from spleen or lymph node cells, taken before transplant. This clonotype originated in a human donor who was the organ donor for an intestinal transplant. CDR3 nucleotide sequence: TGTGCCAGCTCAAAGGAGGGAGGATTGGCCTATGGCTACACCTTC. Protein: CASSKEGGLAYGYTF.